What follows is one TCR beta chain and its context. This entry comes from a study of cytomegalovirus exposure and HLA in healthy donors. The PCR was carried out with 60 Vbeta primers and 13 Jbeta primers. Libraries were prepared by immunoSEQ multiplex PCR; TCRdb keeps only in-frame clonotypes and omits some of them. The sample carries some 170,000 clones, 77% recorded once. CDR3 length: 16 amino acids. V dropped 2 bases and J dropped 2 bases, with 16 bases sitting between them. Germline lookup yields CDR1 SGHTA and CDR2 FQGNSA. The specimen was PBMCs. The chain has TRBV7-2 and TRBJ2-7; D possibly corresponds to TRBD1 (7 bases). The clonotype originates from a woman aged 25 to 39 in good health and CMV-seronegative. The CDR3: CASSLSGGRGAYEQYF. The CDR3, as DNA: TGTGCCAGCAGCTTAAGTGGTGGCAGGGGGGCCTACGAGCAGTACTTC. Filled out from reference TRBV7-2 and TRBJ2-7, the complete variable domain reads GAGVSQSPSNKVTEKGKDVELRCDPISGHTALYWYRQSLGQGLEFLIYFQGNSAPDKSGLPSDRFSAERTGGSVSTLTIQRTQQEDSAVYLCASSLSGGRGAYEQYFGPGTRLTVT.